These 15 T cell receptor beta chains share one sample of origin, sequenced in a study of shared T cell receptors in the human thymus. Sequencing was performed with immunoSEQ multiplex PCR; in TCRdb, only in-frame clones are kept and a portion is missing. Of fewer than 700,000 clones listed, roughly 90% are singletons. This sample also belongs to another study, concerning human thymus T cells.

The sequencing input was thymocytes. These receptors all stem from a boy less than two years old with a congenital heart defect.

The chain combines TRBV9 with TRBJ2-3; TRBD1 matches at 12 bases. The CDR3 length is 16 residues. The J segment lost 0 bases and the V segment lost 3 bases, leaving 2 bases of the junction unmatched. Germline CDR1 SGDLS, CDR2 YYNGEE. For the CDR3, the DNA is TGTGCCAGCAGCGCGGGACAGGGGGCTAGCACAGATACGCAGTATTTT. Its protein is CASSAGQGASTDTQYF.

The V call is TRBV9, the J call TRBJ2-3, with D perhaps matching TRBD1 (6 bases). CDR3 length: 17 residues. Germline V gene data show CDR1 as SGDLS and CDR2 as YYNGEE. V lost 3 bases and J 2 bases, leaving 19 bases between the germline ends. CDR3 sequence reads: CASSASPTGITTDTQYF. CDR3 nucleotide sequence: TGTGCCAGCAGCGCAAGTCCAACAGGGATAACCACAGATACGCAGTATTTT.

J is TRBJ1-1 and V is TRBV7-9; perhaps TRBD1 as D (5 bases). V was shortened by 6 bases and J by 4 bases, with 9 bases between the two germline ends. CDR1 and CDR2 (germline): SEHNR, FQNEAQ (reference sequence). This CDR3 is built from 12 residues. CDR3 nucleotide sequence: TGTGCCAGCAGTAGGGGTGCCACTGAAGCTTTCTTT. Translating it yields CASSRGATEAFF.

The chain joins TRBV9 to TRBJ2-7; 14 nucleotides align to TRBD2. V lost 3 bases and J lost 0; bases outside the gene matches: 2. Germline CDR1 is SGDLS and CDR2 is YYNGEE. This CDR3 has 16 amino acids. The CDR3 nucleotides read TGTGCCAGCAGCGCCGGGACTAGCGGGAGCTCCTACGAGCAGTACTTC. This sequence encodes CASSAGTSGSSYEQYF.

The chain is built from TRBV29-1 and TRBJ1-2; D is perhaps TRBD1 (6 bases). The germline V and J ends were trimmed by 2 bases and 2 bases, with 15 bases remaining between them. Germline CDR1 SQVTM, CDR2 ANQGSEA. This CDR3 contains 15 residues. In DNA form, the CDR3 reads TGCAGCGTTGAAACCGACAGGCGGTTAAACTATGGCTACACCTTC. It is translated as CSVETDRRLNYGYTF.

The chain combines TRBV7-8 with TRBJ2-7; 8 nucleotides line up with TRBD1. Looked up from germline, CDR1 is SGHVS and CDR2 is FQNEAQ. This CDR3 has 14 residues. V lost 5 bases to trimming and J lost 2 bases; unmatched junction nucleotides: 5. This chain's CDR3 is CASSRGQGAYEQYF. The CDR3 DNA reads TGTGCCAGCAGCCGCGGACAGGGTGCCTACGAGCAGTACTTC.

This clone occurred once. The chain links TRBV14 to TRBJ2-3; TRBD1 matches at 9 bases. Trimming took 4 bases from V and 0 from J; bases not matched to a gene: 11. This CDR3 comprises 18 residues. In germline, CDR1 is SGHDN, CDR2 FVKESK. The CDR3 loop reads CASSLLRDRDPSTDTQYF. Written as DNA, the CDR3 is TGTGCCAGCAGCCTACTGAGGGACAGGGACCCTAGCACAGATACGCAGTATTTT.

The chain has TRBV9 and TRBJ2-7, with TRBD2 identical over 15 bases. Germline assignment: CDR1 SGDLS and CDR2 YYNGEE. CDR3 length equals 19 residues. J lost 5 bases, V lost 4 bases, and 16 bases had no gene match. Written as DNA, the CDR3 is TGTGCCAGCAGCAGAGGACTAGCGGGAGGGCTCCTCATTCCCCACGAGCAGTACTTC. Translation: CASSRGLAGGLLIPHEQYF.

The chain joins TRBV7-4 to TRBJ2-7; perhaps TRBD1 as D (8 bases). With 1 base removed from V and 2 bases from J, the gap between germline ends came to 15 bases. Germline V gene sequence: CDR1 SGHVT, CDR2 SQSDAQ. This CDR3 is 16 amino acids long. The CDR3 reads CASSLGGGTGAYEQYF. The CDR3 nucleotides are TGTGCCAGCAGCTTAGGGGGGGGGACAGGTGCCTACGAGCAGTACTTC.

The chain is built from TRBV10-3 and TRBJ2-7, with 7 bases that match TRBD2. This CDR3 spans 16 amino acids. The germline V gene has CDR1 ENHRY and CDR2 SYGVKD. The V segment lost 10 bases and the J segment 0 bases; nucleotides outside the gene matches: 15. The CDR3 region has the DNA TGTGCCACCACGGGGGGATCGAGCGGTCTCTCCTACGAGCAGTACTTC. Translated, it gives CATTGGSSGLSYEQYF.

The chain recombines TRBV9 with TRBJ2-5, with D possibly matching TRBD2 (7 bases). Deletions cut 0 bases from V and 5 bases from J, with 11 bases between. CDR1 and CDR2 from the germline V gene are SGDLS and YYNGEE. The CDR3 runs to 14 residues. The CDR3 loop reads CASSVGRGGETQYF. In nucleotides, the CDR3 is TGTGCCAGCAGCGTAGGCAGGGGAGGGGAGACCCAGTACTTC. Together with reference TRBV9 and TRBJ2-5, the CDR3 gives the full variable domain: DSGVTQTPKHLITATGQRVTLRCSPRSGDLSVYWYQQSLDQGLQFLIQYYNGEERAKGNILERFSAQQFPDLHSELNLSSLELGDSALYFCASSVGRGGETQYFGPGTRLLVL.

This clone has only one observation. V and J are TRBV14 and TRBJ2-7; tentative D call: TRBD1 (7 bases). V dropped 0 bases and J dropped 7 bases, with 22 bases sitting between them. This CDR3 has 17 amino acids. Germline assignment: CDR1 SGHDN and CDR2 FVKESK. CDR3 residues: CASSQEPPPGGCEEQYF. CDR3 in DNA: TGTGCCAGCAGCCAAGAACCCCCGCCAGGGGGGTGTGAGGAGCAGTACTTC. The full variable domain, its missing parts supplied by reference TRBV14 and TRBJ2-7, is EAGVTQFPSHSVIEKGQTVTLRCDPISGHDNLYWYRRVMGKEIKFLLHFVKESKQDESGMPNNRFLAERTGGTYSTLKVQPAELEDSGVYFCASSQEPPPGGCEEQYFGPGTRLTVT.

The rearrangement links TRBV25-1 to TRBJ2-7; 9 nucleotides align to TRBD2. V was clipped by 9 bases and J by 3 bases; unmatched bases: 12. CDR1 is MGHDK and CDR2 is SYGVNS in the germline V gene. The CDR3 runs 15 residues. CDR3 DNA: TGTGCCAGGGAATGTGCGGGAGGGCCAGGCTACGAGCAGTACTTC. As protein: CARECAGGPGYEQYF.

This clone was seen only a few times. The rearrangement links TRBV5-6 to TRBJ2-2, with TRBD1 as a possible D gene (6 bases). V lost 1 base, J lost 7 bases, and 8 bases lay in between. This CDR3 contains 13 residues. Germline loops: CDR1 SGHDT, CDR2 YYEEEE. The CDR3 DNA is TGTGCCAGCAGCTTGCAGGGGCACGGGGAGCTGTTTTTT. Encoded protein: CASSLQGHGELFF.

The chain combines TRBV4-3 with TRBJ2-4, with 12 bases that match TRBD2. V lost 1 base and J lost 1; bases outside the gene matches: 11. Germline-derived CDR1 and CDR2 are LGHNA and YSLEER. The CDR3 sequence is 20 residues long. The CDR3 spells CASSQGRLAGDGGAKNIQYF. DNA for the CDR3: TGCGCCAGCAGCCAAGGACGACTAGCGGGAGATGGGGGGGCCAAAAACATTCAGTACTTC.